The 21 T cell receptor beta chains given below trace back to one sample, sequenced in a study of tumor and adjacent non-tumor tissue in lung cancer. A modified ARM-PCR protocol with three rounds of nested PCR amplified TCRbeta. MiXCR, applied by TCRdb to the multiplex PCR reads, yields one record per CDR3 protein. The table shows 70,000 to 90,000 distinct CDR3 sequences, with 80% to 90% occurring only once. The template was RNA from unsorted bulk tissue. This non-tumor lung sample came from over 3 cm beyond the tumor edge. Sequencing was performed on distant non-tumor lung tissue. The source of these receptors is a man between 60 and 75 years old with non-small cell lung cancer.

This clonotype was observed a few times. Sequence at one end of the junction differs from germline and may be a read error. This chain connects TRBV11-3 to TRBJ2-7; possible D gene TRBD2, 5 bases. The CDR3 has 13 residues. The V gene's germline CDR1 is SGHNT and CDR2 YENEEA. In DNA, the CDR3 is TGTGCTAGCAGCTTAGACGGGACCTACGAGCAGTACTTC. Translated, it gives CASSLDGTYEQYF.

About this clonotype itself: At one end, the junction sequence differs from germline, possibly due to a read error. V usage is TRBV11-2 and J usage is TRBJ2-5; D is possibly TRBD1 (5 bases). The CDR3 sequence is 13 residues long. Germline-derived CDR1 and CDR2 are SGHAT and FQNNGV. CDR3 DNA: TGTGTCAGCAGCACTAAAGGGGAAGAGGCCCAGTACTTC. Translated: CVSSTKGEEAQYF.

The chain is built from TRBV6-5 and TRBJ2-6, with D perhaps assigned TRBD1 or TRBD2 (6 bases each). CDR1 and CDR2 (germline): MNHEY, SVGAGI. The CDR3 contains 16 residues. Trimming took off 4 bases at V and 6 bases at J, with 16 bases between the two ends. The CDR3: CASSFSEGVEANVLTF. The CDR3 nucleotides read TGTGCCAGCAGTTTCTCGGAGGGGGTTGAGGCCAACGTCCTGACTTTC.

The sample holds one count of this clonotype. The V call is TRBV11-3, the J call TRBJ1-1; D is undetermined. The CDR3 consists of 15 residues. V was trimmed by 3 bases and J by 7 bases, leaving 18 bases between them. Germline CDR1 is SGHNT and CDR2 is YENEEA. The CDR3 DNA follows: TGTGCCAGCAGCTTCGCCGACACTGTCGGCATTGAAGCTTTCTTT. This sequence encodes CASSFADTVGIEAFF.

On this clonotype itself: This CDR3 fails to terminate in the conserved phenylalanine or tryptophan, so it likely reflects a read error. The V gene is TRBV6-1, the J gene TRBJ1-3, with unresolved D. The CDR3 is 12 residues long. Germline V gives CDR1 MNHNS, CDR2 SASEGT. The CDR3 sequence is CPSWISRNTIYI. The CDR3, as DNA: TGTCCCAGCTGGATAAGCCGAAACACCATATATATT.

Comments on this clonotype: At one end the junction does not follow the germline gene, possibly because of a read error. The CDR3 sequence: CASRLDRRDPNEKFF. CDR3 DNA sequence: TGTGCCAGCAGATTGGACCGGCGGGACCCTAATGAGAAGTTCTTC. The chain couples TRBV5-4 to TRBJ2-1; TRBD2 might be the D (6 bases). The CDR3 sequence is 15 residues long. The germline V gene encodes CDR1 SGHNT and CDR2 YYREEE (reference sequence).

This clonotype was seen a single time. At one of its ends the junction is not consistent with the germline gene, which may arise from a read error. J is TRBJ2-1 and V is TRBV6-5; TRBD1 is a possible D gene (6 bases). The germline V gene has CDR1 MNHEY and CDR2 SVGAGI. This CDR3 has 17 amino acids. The chain's CDR3 is CASSYTWTAGTYNEQLF. CDR3 DNA: TGTGCCAGCAGTTACACCTGGACAGCAGGCACCTACAATGAGCAGCTCTTC.

The rearrangement joins TRBV12-3 or TRBV12-4 to TRBJ2-1; D remains ambiguous. The CDR3 covers 15 residues. The V gene lost 0 bases and the J gene lost 8 bases, with 14 bases spanning the gap. CDR3 loop: CASSLASAIGDEQFF. The CDR3, as DNA: TGTGCCAGCAGTTTAGCCTCAGCTATAGGAGATGAGCAGTTCTTC.

Many counts were recorded for this clonotype. The rearrangement uses TRBV6-1 and TRBJ2-1; maybe TRBD1 (6 bases). V was cut by 8 bases and J by 10 bases, with 18 bases left in between. The CDR3 is 13 residues long. Germline V gives CDR1 MNHNS, CDR2 SASEGT. This CDR3 reads CASGVQGRSEQFF. The CDR3 region has the DNA TGTGCCAGCGGGGTACAGGGTCGGTCAGAGCAGTTCTTC.

V and J are TRBV11-2 and TRBJ2-3; D is undetermined. The CDR3 spans 14 residues. The germline V and J ends were trimmed by 2 bases and 1 base, with 7 bases remaining between them. Per germline, CDR1 SGHAT and CDR2 FQNNGV. The CDR3 DNA reads as TGTGCCAGCAGCTTATGGTCCCGCACAGATACGCAGTATTTT. This translates into CASSLWSRTDTQYF.

Details on this clonotype: The conserved final phenylalanine or tryptophan is absent from the CDR3, which likely points to a read error. The chain employs TRBV11-2 and TRBJ2-5; 7 bases agree with TRBD1. CDR1 is SGHAT, CDR2 FQNNGV, per germline. This CDR3 contains 14 residues. CDR3 amino acids: CVSSSGQVLETQYL. The CDR3 DNA is TGTGTCAGCAGCTCCGGACAGGTTTTGGAGACCCAGTACCTC.

The chain is built from TRBV11-2 and TRBJ1-6; D is perhaps TRBD1 (6 bases). The V end lost 7 bases, the J end lost 11 bases, and 18 bases lay between the germline ends. Germline V gene lookup returns CDR1 SGHAT and CDR2 FQNNGV. The CDR3 is 14 amino acids. Here the CDR3 DNA reads TGTGCCAGCAACGCGGGGGGGCTGGGACCACCCCTCCACTTT. Amino acid sequence: CASNAGGLGPPLHF.

Comment on this clonotype: One end of the junction fails to match germline, which may point to a read error. The chain employs TRBV4-3 and TRBJ2-7, with 9 bases lining up with TRBD1. The CDR3 runs 17 residues. Germline loops: CDR1 LGHNA, CDR2 YSLEER. The CDR3 DNA follows: TGCTCCAGCAGCCAAGGAATCAGGACAGGGGCCGCCTACGAGCACTACTTC. This translates into CSSSQGIRTGAAYEHYF.

The chain couples TRBV6-5 to TRBJ2-5; D is perhaps TRBD2 (6 bases). There are 14 residues in the CDR3. Germline V lookup: CDR1 MNHEY, CDR2 SVGAGI. Deletions cut 5 bases from V and 9 bases from J, with 19 bases between. As DNA, the CDR3 is TGTGCCAGCAGTGGTACCAGAACCTCGGGGGCCCAGTACTTC. Protein: CASSGTRTSGAQYF.

In this sample, this clonotype turned up a few times. A much larger clone differs by one base, so this may be a read error. The rearrangement joins TRBV4-3 to TRBJ2-4; D might be TRBD2 (6 bases). The CDR3 runs 15 residues. The V end was cut by 0 bases, the J end by 12 bases, with 18 bases between. Germline V CDR1 and CDR2: LGHNA, YSLEER. This chain's CDR3 is CASSQDRAGKATQYF. The CDR3 coding sequence is TGCGCCAGCAGCCAAGATCGGGCGGGGAAGGCTACTCAGTACTTC.

Turning to this clonotype: One end of the junction varies from germline; a read error may be responsible. The rearrangement links TRBV29-1 to TRBJ2-2; TRBD1 matches at 7 bases. The CDR3 length is 14 residues. Per the germline V gene, CDR1 is SQVTM and CDR2 is ANQGSEA. Here the CDR3 DNA reads TGCAGCGTTGGTGAGGACAGGACCACCCGGGAGCTGTTTTTT. As protein: CSVGEDRTTRELFF.

About this clonotype itself: One end of the junction does not line up with germline, which may come from a read error. The genes are TRBV28 and TRBJ2-4; D is unclear. This CDR3 contains 10 residues. Germline CDR1 is MDHEN and CDR2 is SYDVKM. In nucleotides, the CDR3 is TGTGTCAGGAGACGCAAAACCACGGATTTC. Protein sequence: CVRRRKTTDF.

Concerning this clonotype itself: A read error is likely, as this CDR3 ends without the conserved phenylalanine or tryptophan. The rearrangement links TRBV6-2 or TRBV6-3 to TRBJ1-1; no clear D. Looked up from germline, CDR1 is MNHEY and CDR2 is SVGEGT. This CDR3 is built from 14 residues. In nucleotides, the CDR3 is TGTGTCAGCAGTTATCCCTACGGGAACACTGAAGCTTTCATT. Amino acids: CVSSYPYGNTEAFI.

This clonotype was counted many times. V usage is TRBV12-3 or TRBV12-4 and J usage is TRBJ1-1, with D unresolved. CDR3 length: 13 residues. Trimming took 6 bases from V and 1 from J, leaving 9 bases between them. CDR3 coding DNA: TGTGCCAGCAGCCCCTTAGGGAACACTGAAGCTTTCTTT. Translated, it gives CASSPLGNTEAFF.

The rearrangement uses TRBV7-9 and TRBJ2-3; maybe TRBD2 (5 bases). The germline CDR1 and CDR2 sequences are SEHNR and FQNEAQ (reference sequence). The CDR3 is 12 residues long. CDR3 sequence reads: CTISRGPDTQYF. The CDR3 nucleotides are TGTACCATCAGCCGGGGTCCCGATACGCAGTATTTT.

The CDR3 region has the DNA TGTGCCAGCAACCCTGAGCGTGGGGGTTACTACGAGCAGTACTTC. Its protein is CASNPERGGYYEQYF. The rearrangement joins TRBV11-2 to TRBJ2-7; possibly TRBD1 or TRBD2 for D (5 bases each). The CDR3 has 15 amino acids. CDR1 is SGHAT, CDR2 FQNNGV, per germline. V dropped 7 bases and J dropped 3 bases, with 19 bases sitting between them.